What follows are 27 T cell receptor beta chains derived from one specimen sequenced in a study of T cell therapy after organ transplantation. Time point here: 20-29 weeks after completion of therapy. Sequencing used immunoSEQ multiplex PCR; TCRdb keeps in-frame clones, though not all of them. The repertoire holds about 20,000 clones, with 84% as singletons. Antigen specificity for these receptors is unknown. The input for sequencing was CD8+ T cells from blood, taken after autologous CMV-specific T cell therapy. These TCRs come from a human patient who had received a solid organ transplant and had CMV disease. Some of the T cells might come from the graft donor.

V is TRBV19 and J is TRBJ1-5; tentative D call: TRBD1 (5 bases). Germline lookup yields CDR1 LNHDA and CDR2 SQIVND (reference sequence). This CDR3 has 18 residues. The V end was cut by 4 bases, the J end by 3 bases, with 22 bases between. This chain's CDR3 is CASSSPALDKNTNQPQHF. CDR3 DNA: TGTGCCAGTAGTAGCCCCGCGCTGGACAAGAACACCAATCAGCCCCAGCATTTT.

V gene TRBV2 combines with J gene TRBJ2-5; 9 bases are shared with TRBD2. The J call is doubtful: the DNA matches TRBJ2-7 better. Germline assignment: CDR1 SNHLY and CDR2 FYNNEI. The CDR3 totals 16 residues. CDR3 residues: CASSLASGGSSYEQYF. CDR3 sequence (DNA): TGTGCCAGCAGTCTAGCGAGCGGGGGGTCTTCCTACGAGCAGTACTTC.

This clone was counted once. V gene TRBV6-6 combines with J gene TRBJ2-7; D tentatively fits TRBD1 or TRBD2 (6 bases each). Trimming stripped 5 bases from V and 0 bases from J, with 17 bases between. The CDR3 has 16 residues. Germline V gene data show CDR1 as MNHNY and CDR2 as SVGAGI (reference sequence). The CDR3 region is CASSPWVRGDSYEQYF. The CDR3 region has the DNA TGTGCCAGCAGTCCCTGGGTGAGGGGGGACTCCTACGAGCAGTACTTC.

The rearrangement joins TRBV4-2 to TRBJ1-2; D gene unclear. The germline V gene has CDR1 LGHNA and CDR2 YNFKEQ. The CDR3 has 14 residues. V was cut by 0 bases and J by 6 bases, with 11 bases left in between. CDR3 loop: CASSQEAPIHGYTF. CDR3 DNA sequence: TGTGCCAGCAGCCAAGAGGCACCGATTCATGGCTACACCTTC.

The chain joins TRBV7-6 to TRBJ2-5; a possible D gene is TRBD1 (5 bases). The J call may be wrong; the DNA end is better matched by TRBJ2-7. This CDR3 has 13 amino acids. CDR1 and CDR2 (germline): SGHVS, FNYEAQ. The CDR3, as DNA: TGTGCCAGCAGCTTTTGGGGCGAGTACGAGCAGTACTTC. Residues: CASSFWGEYEQYF.

This clone was detected once. The chain combines TRBV18 with TRBJ1-4, with D unclear. The CDR3 loop spans 17 amino acids. Germline CDR1 is KGHSH and CDR2 is LQKENI. Trimming pared 1 base from V and 0 bases from J, leaving 12 bases between. The CDR3 loop reads CASSPLRHSTTNEKLFF. CDR3 DNA: TGTGCCAGCTCACCACTGCGGCACAGCACAACTAATGAAAAACTGTTTTTT.

This clone was observed a few times. The chain links TRBV29-1 to TRBJ2-7, with no clear D. V lost 0 bases and J lost 3, with 9 bases in between. The CDR3 consists of 13 residues. Per the germline V gene, CDR1 is SQVTM and CDR2 is ANQGSEA. Here the CDR3 DNA reads TGCAGCGTTGAAGATTCTGGGCGCTACGAGCAGTACTTC. Protein product: CSVEDSGRYEQYF.

This chain joins TRBV6-5 and TRBJ1-1; tentative D call: TRBD1 (5 bases). Trimming took 4 bases from V and 1 from J, leaving 7 bases between them. CDR1 is MNHEY, CDR2 SVGAGI, per germline. The CDR3 sequence is 13 residues long. CDR3 in amino acids: CASSFQGNTEAFF. The CDR3 DNA reads TGTGCCAGCAGTTTTCAGGGGAACACTGAAGCTTTCTTT.

J is TRBJ2-5 and V is TRBV19, with D possibly being TRBD2 (6 bases). CDR3 length equals 15 residues. In germline, CDR1 is LNHDA, CDR2 SQIVND (reference sequence). The germline V and J ends were trimmed by 5 bases and 2 bases, with 15 bases remaining between them. The CDR3 DNA reads as TGTGCCAGTAGTTGGGCGGGGATAGGTCAAGAGACCCAGTACTTC. Translation gives CASSWAGIGQETQYF.

The chain has TRBV9 and TRBJ2-7; 7 bases are shared with TRBD2. V dropped 1 base and J dropped 3; count of bases not matched to a gene: 7. The length of the CDR3 is 15 residues. The germline V gene has CDR1 SGDLS and CDR2 YYNGEE. This CDR3 reads CASSVSSGENYEQYF. The CDR3 DNA reads TGTGCCAGCAGCGTATCAAGCGGGGAAAACTACGAGCAGTACTTC.

The chain couples TRBV7-8 to TRBJ2-7; possibly TRBD1 for D (5 bases). CDR3 size: 11 residues. Deletions cut 3 bases from V and 6 bases from J, with 6 bases between. Germline V gene lookup returns CDR1 SGHVS and CDR2 FQNEAQ. The CDR3 loop is CASSFRAEQYF. CDR3 DNA sequence: TGTGCCAGCAGCTTCAGGGCCGAGCAGTACTTC.

Note on this clone: Given a much more abundant clone one base away, this may be a read error. Other DNA variants within this sample encode the same CDR3. The genes are TRBV5-6 and TRBJ1-4; D uncertain. Germline CDR1 reads SGHDT; CDR2 reads YYEEEE. This CDR3 contains 11 residues. The CDR3 spells CASSLDEKLFF. In nucleotides, the CDR3 is TGTGCCAGCAGCTTGGATGAAAAATTGTTTTTT. The whole variable domain, remainder taken from reference TRBV5-6 and TRBJ1-4, is DAGVTQSPTHLIKTRGQQVTLRCSPKSGHDTVSWYQQALGQGPQFIFQYYEEEERQRGNFPDRFSGHQFPNYSSELNVNALLLGDSALYLCASSLDEKLFFGSGTQLSVL.

V gene TRBV7-8 combines with J gene TRBJ2-3; 8 positions match TRBD2. V lost 2 bases, J lost 1 base, and 2 bases stayed unmatched. Germline V gene lookup returns CDR1 SGHVS and CDR2 FQNEAQ. The CDR3 is 15 residues long. The chain's CDR3 is CASSLTSGGTDTQYF. CDR3 bases: TGTGCCAGCAGCTTAACTAGCGGTGGCACAGATACGCAGTATTTT.

This clone was observed a few times. V and J are TRBV6-5 and TRBJ1-2; D is unclear. CDR1 is MNHEY and CDR2 is SVGAGI in the germline V gene. The V and J ends lost 7 bases and 3 bases respectively, with 15 bases between them. The CDR3 runs to 14 residues. The CDR3 here is CASTNFEDHYGYTF. The CDR3 DNA reads as TGTGCCAGCACCAATTTTGAGGACCACTATGGCTACACCTTC.

V and J are TRBV7-8 and TRBJ1-1; unclear D gene. This CDR3 is 13 amino acids long. Germline V gene lookup returns CDR1 SGHVS and CDR2 FQNEAQ. Trimming pared 5 bases from V and 0 bases from J, leaving 7 bases between. In DNA form, the CDR3 reads TGTGCCAGCAGCCTGGGGATGAACACTGAAGCTTTCTTT. Protein: CASSLGMNTEAFF.

This chain uses TRBV19 with TRBJ2-3; D remains unclear. Germline values: CDR1 LNHDA, CDR2 SQIVND (reference sequence). This CDR3 region has 15 residues. Trimming took off 5 bases at V and 0 bases at J, with 12 bases between the two ends. CDR3 sequence reads: CASSRSLASTDTQYF. In DNA, the CDR3 is TGTGCCAGTAGTCGGTCGCTGGCTAGCACAGATACGCAGTATTTT.

This chain links TRBV28 with TRBJ2-3; possible D gene TRBD1, 5 bases. CDR1 is MDHEN, CDR2 SYDVKM, per germline. V gave up 2 bases and J gave up 2 bases, with 8 bases separating them. The CDR3 extends over 14 amino acids. As DNA, the CDR3 is TGTGCCAGCAGTTTAGGGGCCCTCACAGATACGCAGTATTTT. Its translation: CASSLGALTDTQYF.

The J gene is TRBJ1-2, the V gene TRBV27, with D perhaps TRBD1 (5 bases). Deletions cut 4 bases from V and 2 bases from J, with 8 bases between. The CDR3 consists of 13 residues. Looked up from germline, CDR1 is MNHEY and CDR2 is SMNVEV (reference sequence). The CDR3 sequence: CASSWQGNYGYTF. DNA of the CDR3: TGTGCCAGCAGTTGGCAGGGCAACTATGGCTACACCTTC.

The rearrangement uses TRBV27 and TRBJ2-1; no clear D. The length of the CDR3 is 13 residues. The ends were cut back, 2 bases at V and 3 bases at J, with 5 bases in the middle. Germline V gives CDR1 MNHEY, CDR2 SMNVEV (reference sequence). The CDR3 loop is CASSLISYNEQFF. Written as DNA, the CDR3 is TGTGCCAGCAGTTTAATCAGCTACAATGAGCAGTTCTTC.

This clone was detected only a few times. The chain employs TRBV6-4 and TRBJ2-3, with D possibly matching TRBD2 (7 bases). The CDR3 totals 15 residues. V lost 0 bases and J lost 4, with 11 bases in between. Looked up from germline, CDR1 is MRHNA and CDR2 is SNTAGT. CDR3 sequence reads: CASSDSRGGPDTQYF. CDR3 in DNA: TGTGCCAGCAGTGACTCGAGGGGGGGCCCAGATACGCAGTATTTT.

The rearrangement joins TRBV30 to TRBJ1-2, with D hard to call. CDR3 length: 11 amino acids. Per the germline V gene, CDR1 is GTSNPN and CDR2 is SVGIG (reference sequence). V was cut by 4 bases and J by 6 bases, with 9 bases left in between. DNA of the CDR3: TGTGCCTGGAACGAAATTAATGGCTACACCTTC. This sequence encodes CAWNEINGYTF.

A remark on this clone: This sample includes further DNA sequences coding for the same CDR3. The chain combines TRBV27 with TRBJ2-1; D perhaps matches TRBD2 (5 bases). Germline V gene sequence: CDR1 MNHEY, CDR2 SMNVEV (reference sequence). Trimming removed 5 bases from V and 10 bases from J, with 15 bases in between. This CDR3 region has 13 residues. The CDR3 region has the DNA TGTGCCAGCAGTCACACTAGTCAAGGAGAGCAGTTCTTC. Protein: CASSHTSQGEQFF.

This chain connects TRBV7-2 to TRBJ2-7, with TRBD2 matching over 7 bases. The CDR3 has 15 residues. The germline V gene encodes CDR1 SGHTA and CDR2 FQGNSA. Unmatched junction bases numbered 5, after V lost 1 base and J lost 2 bases. CDR3 region: CASSLGSGVTYEQYF. The CDR3, as DNA: TGTGCCAGCAGCTTAGGCAGCGGGGTCACCTACGAGCAGTACTTC. The variable domain in full, with the rest retrieved from reference TRBV7-2 and TRBJ2-7, is GAGVSQSPSNKVTEKGKDVELRCDPISGHTALYWYRQSLGQGLEFLIYFQGNSAPDKSGLPSDRFSAERTGGSVSTLTIQRTQQEDSAVYLCASSLGSGVTYEQYFGPGTRLTVT.

This chain uses TRBV7-9 with TRBJ2-1; no clear D. Trimming removed 4 bases from V and 14 bases from J, with 15 bases in between. Germline CDR1 and CDR2: SEHNR and FQNEAQ (reference sequence). CDR3 length: 12 residues. The CDR3 DNA follows: TGTGCCAGCAGCTCCTCCGGGTTAAGGGAGTTCTTC. Translating it yields CASSSSGLREFF. Together with reference TRBV7-9 and TRBJ2-1, the CDR3 gives the full variable domain: DTGVSQNPRHKITKRGQNVTFRCDPISEHNRLYWYRQTLGQGPEFLTYFQNEAQLEKSRLLSDRFSAERPKGSFSTLEIQRTEQGDSAMYLCASSSSGLREFFGPGTRLTVL.

The gene calls are TRBV11-1 and TRBJ2-3, with D uncertain. Trimming removed 5 bases from V and 1 base from J, with 7 bases in between. The CDR3 covers 13 residues. Looked up from germline, CDR1 is SGHAT and CDR2 is FQDESV (reference sequence). CDR3 coding DNA: TGTGCCAGCAGCGATTCTGGCACAGATACGCAGTATTTT. Its translation is CASSDSGTDTQYF.

This clone was counted between two and nine times. The J gene is TRBJ2-4, the V gene TRBV5-6, with 8 bases matching TRBD1. Looked up from germline, CDR1 is SGHDT and CDR2 is YYEEEE. Losses at the gene ends were 6 bases for V and 12 bases for J; bases not matched to a gene: 11. This CDR3 region has 13 residues. The CDR3 sequence: CASNPTGALTQYF. The CDR3 nucleotides are TGTGCCAGCAACCCGACAGGGGCCCTCACTCAGTACTTC.

In this sample, this clone turned up once. CDR3 bases: TGTGCTAGTGACATCACCTTGAACACTGAAGCTTTCTTT. Protein sequence: CASDITLNTEAFF. This chain joins TRBV12-5 and TRBJ1-1; D call uncertain. The germline V gene encodes CDR1 LGHNT and CDR2 FRNRAP. The CDR3 totals 13 residues. With 7 bases removed from V and 0 bases from J, the gap between germline ends came to 9 bases.